A single T cell receptor (beta chain) is shown here with its context. Its antigen is as yet unknown. The PCR made use of 60 Vbeta and 13 Jbeta primers. The protocol was immunoSEQ multiplex PCR, while the TCRdb copy is restricted to in-frame clones and leaves out a portion. The profile shows 150,000 or so clones, 80% of them singletons. The sample comes from a study of cytomegalovirus exposure and HLA in healthy donors. Findings and caveats of the study: Presence/absence analyses treated sequencing depth as roughly uniform across donors. Immune exposure information available was restricted to CMV serostatus. Later on, a genetic analysis was performed. It linked a missense variant in DCLRE1C with V- and J-gene trimming of TCR beta.

The sample was PBMCs. The receptor comes from a woman aged 50 to 60 in good health and CMV-seropositive.

DNA of the CDR3: TGTGCCAGCAGTGGCGGATATCAGCCCCAGCATTTT. Translated: CASSGGYQPQHF. This sequence joins TRBV28 and TRBJ1-5; D is unresolved. Germline V gene data show CDR1 as MDHEN and CDR2 as SYDVKM. The CDR3 runs 12 residues. V dropped 5 bases and J dropped 5 bases, with 7 bases sitting between them.